The 29 T cell receptor beta chains below were found in one sample sequenced in a study of tumor and adjacent non-tumor tissue in lung cancer (dated by TCRdb to the late 2010s). Bulk unsorted tissue served as the source for RNA extraction, and RNA quality was assessed using a NanoDrop ND-1000 and an Agilent 2100. The normal lung samples consisted of distant non-tumor tissue collected more than 3 cm from the tumor edge. Libraries came from multiplex PCR. TCRdb lists the instrument as Illumina HiSeq 2500. TCRbeta libraries were constructed through three rounds of nested PCR with primers (Table S4) according to protocols modified from ARM-PCR. The public reads were reprocessed in TCRdb via fastp at Q25 and MiXCR, keeping in-frame beta chains. Identical CDR3 protein sequences are pooled into one entry, listed with their most common genes and DNA. In this sample the table shows more than 85,000 distinct CDR3 sequences, 60% to 65% of which occur a single time. The ten most abundant clones make up about 20% of the sample.

Material for sequencing was distant non-tumor lung tissue. Receptor source: a man between 60 and 70 years old with non-small cell lung cancer.

On this clonotype: Compared with germline, one end of the junction differs, possibly owing to a read error. This chain connects TRBV20-1 to TRBJ2-2; D perhaps matches TRBD1 (5 bases). Germline-derived CDR1 and CDR2 are DFQATT and SNEGSKA (reference sequence). The CDR3 sequence is 16 residues long. The chain's CDR3 is CSARDRARANTGELFF. The CDR3 nucleotides read TGCAGTGCTAGAGATCGTGCCAGGGCGAACACGGGGGAGCTGTTTTTT.

Concerning this clonotype itself: Given a much more abundant clone one base away, this may be a read error. The chain combines TRBV7-8 with TRBJ1-2; D ambiguous. The CDR3 contains 13 residues. Germline CDR1 SGHVS, CDR2 FQNEAQ. The DNA for the CDR3 is TGTGTCAGCAGCTTTAGTTCAGAAGATGGCTACACCTTC. Translated, it gives CVSSFSSEDGYTF.

In its sample, this clonotype was seen a few times. V usage is TRBV10-2 and J usage is TRBJ1-1; D is perhaps TRBD1 (5 bases). This CDR3 has 12 amino acids. In germline, CDR1 is WSHSY, CDR2 SAAADI. Deletions cut 8 bases from V and 9 bases from J, with 16 bases between. The CDR3 nucleotides are TGCGCCAGCCAGGGTCTCTGGACTAAAGCTTTCTTT. It translates to CASQGLWTKAFF.

As to this clonotype: The conserved final phenylalanine or tryptophan is absent from the CDR3, which likely points to a read error. It is unclear where the CDR3 begins or ends on the DNA, so no DNA is shown, and the CDR3 is as TCRdb lists it. The gene calls are TRBV7-2 and TRBJ2-1; TRBD1 is the table's D call and was not checked against the DNA. Germline V gives CDR1 SGHTA, CDR2 FQGNSA. The CDR3 spans 12 residues, counting both ends. This CDR3 is CASSPRDTEMFI.

With respect to this clonotype: Sequence at one end of the junction differs from germline and may be a read error. The chain carries TRBV20-1 and TRBJ1-2; the D is unclear. The CDR3 runs to 13 residues. Germline V lookup: CDR1 DFQATT, CDR2 SNEGSKA (reference sequence). The chain's CDR3 is CSVRVVGVYGYTF. CDR3 DNA: TGCAGTGTTAGAGTTGTAGGAGTATATGGCTACACCTTC.

About this clonotype: A junction boundary mismatches the germline segment, possibly from a read error. The chain combines TRBV5-6 with TRBJ2-2; possible D gene TRBD1, 6 bases. There are 15 residues in the CDR3. CDR1 is SGHDT, CDR2 YYEEEE, per germline. CDR3 bases: TGTGCCAGCAGCTTAACAGGGACGAACAACGGGGAGCTGTTTTTT. Translated, it gives CASSLTGTNNGELFF.

For this clonotype: As the CDR3 is not closed by the conserved phenylalanine or tryptophan, this likely results from a read error. This chain joins TRBV5-6 and TRBJ2-1; D ambiguous. V dropped 4 bases and J dropped 7 bases, with 21 bases sitting between them. The CDR3 runs to 16 residues. Germline loops: CDR1 SGHDT, CDR2 YYEEEE. Here the CDR3 DNA reads TGTGCCAGCAGCGCCATACGGGCCACGACAAGGAATGAGCAGTTCCTC. This sequence encodes CASSAIRATTRNEQFL.

Ten or more counts support this clonotype. The chain uses TRBV6-6 and TRBJ2-1; TRBD1 matches at 8 bases. The ends lost 0 bases at V and 4 bases at J; junction bases unmatched: 8. This CDR3 comprises 17 residues. CDR1 is MNHNY, CDR2 SVGAGI, per germline (reference sequence). The CDR3 coding sequence is TGTGCCAGCAGTTACTCCGATGGCAGGGGGCTATACAATGAGCAGTTCTTC. Amino acid sequence: CASSYSDGRGLYNEQFF.

To note about this clonotype: The germline gene is not matched at one end of the junction; a read error may be the cause. The gene calls are TRBV6-2 or TRBV6-3 and TRBJ2-5; tentatively, D is TRBD2 (6 bases). Germline V CDR1 and CDR2: MNHEY, SVGEGT. This CDR3 comprises 17 residues. The CDR3 is CDSSSPGLAVYQETQYF. CDR3 DNA sequence: TGTGACAGCAGTTCCCCGGGACTCGCGGTGTACCAAGAGACCCAGTACTTC.

This clonotype was counted a few times. One junction end disagrees with the germline gene, perhaps due to a read error. The chain has TRBV24-1 and TRBJ2-1; tentatively, D is TRBD1 (7 bases). Germline loops: CDR1 KGHDR, CDR2 SFDVKD. This CDR3 region has 16 residues. The CDR3 nucleotides are TGTGCCACCAGTTCGGGGGAAGGGGGCTACTACAATGGGCAGTTCTTC. Its protein is CATSSGEGGYYNGQFF.

The V and J genes are TRBV6-1 and TRBJ1-5; 7 bases are a match to TRBD1. CDR3 length equals 17 residues. Trimming at V came to 7 bases and at J to 3 bases, leaving 15 bases not matched to a gene. Germline CDR1 and CDR2: MNHNS and SASEGT. This CDR3 reads CASTLNQQGLANQPQHF. The CDR3 coding sequence is TGTGCCAGCACCTTGAATCAACAGGGGTTAGCCAATCAGCCCCAGCATTTT.

In regard to this clonotype: One junction end disagrees with the germline gene, perhaps due to a read error. This chain connects TRBV4-3 to TRBJ2-1; D is uncertain. Germline values: CDR1 LGHNA, CDR2 YSLEER. The CDR3 has 16 amino acids. CDR3 sequence: CASNQDGLTAYDEQFF. CDR3 coding DNA: TGCGCCAGCAACCAAGATGGCCTAACGGCGTACGATGAGCAGTTCTTC.

With regard to this clonotype: The junction departs from the called germline gene at one end, perhaps through a read error. V usage is TRBV2 and J usage is TRBJ1-5; D gene ambiguous. Germline V gives CDR1 SNHLY, CDR2 FYNNEI. The CDR3 has 16 amino acids. The CDR3 region has the DNA TGTGCCAGCAGTGAGGAATCCGCCCATAGCATTCAGCCCCAGCATTTT. Protein sequence: CASSEESAHSIQPQHF.

On this clonotype itself: The junction shows a germline mismatch at one end, possibly a read error. This chain links TRBV11-2 with TRBJ2-2, with D hard to call. This CDR3 comprises 16 residues. Germline assignment: CDR1 SGHAT and CDR2 FQNNGV. CDR3 region: CASSPRVVKVTGELFF. Written as DNA, the CDR3 is TGCGCCAGCAGCCCTAGGGTCGTGAAGGTCACCGGGGAGCTGTTTTTT.

Of note for this clonotype: An end of the junction does not agree with germline; a read error may underlie this. The chain is built from TRBV4-2 and TRBJ1-5, with unresolved D. This CDR3 is built from 13 residues. Germline V gene lookup returns CDR1 LGHNA and CDR2 YNFKEQ. The CDR3: CASIQERWEPQHF. The CDR3 DNA follows: TGTGCCAGCATCCAAGAGAGGTGGGAGCCTCAGCATTTT.

The rearrangement uses TRBV7-3 and TRBJ1-2; D is uncertain. The V end lost 7 bases, the J end lost 4 bases, and 16 bases lay between the germline ends. Germline CDR1 and CDR2: SGHTA and FQGTGA. This CDR3 has 14 amino acids. In nucleotides, the CDR3 is TGTGCCAGCAACTCAGACCCCGGAGGCTATGGCTACACCTTC. Its translation: CASNSDPGGYGYTF.

V gene TRBV29-1 combines with J gene TRBJ1-1; unclear D gene. The CDR3 loop spans 12 amino acids. Germline values: CDR1 SQVTM, CDR2 ANQGSEA. In nucleotides, the CDR3 is TGCAGTGTATCTAACTCGGAGACTGAAGCTTTCTTT. Protein product: CSVSNSETEAFF.

This clonotype was seen only a few times. A read error may be the cause here, since a much bigger clone is one base away. The chain employs TRBV5-6 and TRBJ1-1; 9 nucleotides align to TRBD1. Germline V CDR1 and CDR2: SGHDT, YYEEEE. J gave up 6 bases and V 4 bases, and 1 base lay outside the gene matches. This CDR3 is built from 12 residues. The DNA for the CDR3 is TGTGCCAGCAGCCGACAGGGGGCTGAAGCTTTCTTT. Its translation is CASSRQGAEAFF.

With respect to this clonotype: One end of the junction does not line up with germline, which may come from a read error. The chain combines TRBV13 with TRBJ2-1, with TRBD2 matching 7 bases. There are 14 residues in the CDR3. CDR1 PRHDT and CDR2 FYEKMQ come from the germline V gene (reference sequence). CDR3 coding DNA: TGTGCCAGCAGCCTCAGCGGGGCCTACAATGAGCAGTTATTC. It encodes CASSLSGAYNEQLF.

This clonotype showed up many times. The genes are TRBV6-1 and TRBJ1-2, with 8 positions matching TRBD1. Trimming removed 5 bases from V and 1 base from J; junction bases left unmatched: 6. Germline CDR1 and CDR2: MNHNS and SASEGT. This CDR3 comprises 15 residues. The CDR3: CASSTWTGINYGYTF. CDR3 sequence (DNA): TGTGCCAGCAGTACTTGGACAGGGATTAACTATGGCTACACCTTC.

This clonotype was counted many times. The chain is built from TRBV12-3 or TRBV12-4 and TRBJ1-4, with D hard to call. The CDR3 extends over 14 amino acids. V was pared by 5 bases and J by 8 bases, with 15 bases between. The CDR3 spells CASSPDYQEEKLFF. CDR3 nucleotides: TGTGCCAGCAGTCCCGATTACCAGGAAGAAAAACTGTTTTTT.

Concerning this clonotype itself: One end of the junction is discordant with germline, which a read error may explain. The genes are TRBV6-2 or TRBV6-3 and TRBJ2-6; D might be TRBD1 (6 bases). CDR1 is MNHEY, CDR2 SVGEGT, per germline. The CDR3 sequence is 16 residues long. Here the CDR3 DNA reads TGTGCCAGCACCCAGACAGGTTCCTCTGGGGCCGACGTCCTGACTTTC. Its protein product is CASTQTGSSGADVLTF.

The rearrangement links TRBV11-3 to TRBJ1-1; D is undetermined. CDR3 length equals 13 residues. Germline values: CDR1 SGHNT, CDR2 YENEEA. CDR3 in DNA: TGTACCGGCAGCAAGGCATTGAACACTGAAGCTTTCTTT. It is translated as CTGSKALNTEAFF.

A word on this clonotype: Likely a read error: the CDR3 ends without its conserved phenylalanine or tryptophan. The rearrangement joins TRBV20-1 to TRBJ2-7; TRBD2 matches at 8 bases. J was trimmed by 7 bases and V by 0 bases; bases with no gene match: 8. This CDR3 is 14 amino acids long. Germline CDR1 DFQATT, CDR2 SNEGSKA (reference sequence). The CDR3 DNA sequence: TGCAGTGCTAGAGATCGGGGGGGCAGGTGGGAGCAGTACATC. It is translated as CSARDRGGRWEQYI.

Comments on this clonotype: A read error is possible here, since a much larger clone lies one base away. The chain employs TRBV5-4 and TRBJ2-5; TRBD2 might be the D (7 bases). The CDR3 totals 13 residues. Germline CDR1 SGHNT, CDR2 YYREEE (reference sequence). CDR3 sequence reads: CASSRAGQETQCF. Written as DNA, the CDR3 is TGTGCCAGCAGTCGAGCGGGACAAGAGACCCAGTGCTTC.

This clonotype was detected many times. The V call is TRBV4-1, the J call TRBJ2-1; TRBD1 might be the D (6 bases). This CDR3 is built from 15 residues. Per germline, CDR1 MGHRA and CDR2 YSYEKL. V lost 2 bases and J 0 bases, leaving 8 bases between the germline ends. The CDR3 nucleotides read TGCGCCAGCAGCCAACAGGGGAACTCCTACAATGAGCAGTTCTTC. This encodes CASSQQGNSYNEQFF.

To note about this clonotype: A much larger clone differs by one base, so this may be a read error. This chain uses TRBV10-1 with TRBJ2-1, with a possible D match to TRBD1 (6 bases). There are 13 residues in the CDR3. The germline V gene has CDR1 WNHNN and CDR2 SYGVQD (reference sequence). The CDR3 DNA sequence: TGCTGTCTGTTGGAGATAGGGGGCAATGAGCAGTTCTTC. Translating gives CCLLEIGGNEQFF.

The chain employs TRBV29-1 and TRBJ2-7, with D perhaps TRBD2 (5 bases). The CDR3 covers 13 residues. The germline V and J ends were trimmed by 7 bases and 4 bases, with 17 bases remaining between them. The germline CDR1 and CDR2 sequences are SQVTM and ANQGSEA. The CDR3 region has the DNA TGCAGCGCAATCCCGGGGTCTGGATACGAGCAGTACTTC. It codes for CSAIPGSGYEQYF.

Worth noting for this clonotype: Germline is not matched at one junction end, which may reflect a read error. The chain has TRBV28 and TRBJ1-5; D not resolved. Germline V lookup: CDR1 MDHEN, CDR2 SYDVKM. CDR3 length equals 15 residues. CDR3 sequence reads: CASSTDGFSNRPQHF. The CDR3 coding sequence is TGTGCCAGCAGTACGGACGGTTTTAGCAATCGGCCCCAGCACTTT.